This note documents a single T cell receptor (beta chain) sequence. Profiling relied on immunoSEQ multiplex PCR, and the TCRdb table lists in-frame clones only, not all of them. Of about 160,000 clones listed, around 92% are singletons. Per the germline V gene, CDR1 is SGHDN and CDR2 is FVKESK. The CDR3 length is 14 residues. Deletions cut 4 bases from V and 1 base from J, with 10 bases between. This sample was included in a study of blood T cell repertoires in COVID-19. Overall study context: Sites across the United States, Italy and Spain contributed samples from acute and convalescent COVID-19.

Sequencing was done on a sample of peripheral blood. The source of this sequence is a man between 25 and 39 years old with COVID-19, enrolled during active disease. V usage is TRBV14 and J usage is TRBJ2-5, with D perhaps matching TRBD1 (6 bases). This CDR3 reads CASSLLDSQETQYF. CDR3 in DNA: TGTGCCAGCAGCCTCCTGGACAGCCAAGAGACCCAGTACTTC.